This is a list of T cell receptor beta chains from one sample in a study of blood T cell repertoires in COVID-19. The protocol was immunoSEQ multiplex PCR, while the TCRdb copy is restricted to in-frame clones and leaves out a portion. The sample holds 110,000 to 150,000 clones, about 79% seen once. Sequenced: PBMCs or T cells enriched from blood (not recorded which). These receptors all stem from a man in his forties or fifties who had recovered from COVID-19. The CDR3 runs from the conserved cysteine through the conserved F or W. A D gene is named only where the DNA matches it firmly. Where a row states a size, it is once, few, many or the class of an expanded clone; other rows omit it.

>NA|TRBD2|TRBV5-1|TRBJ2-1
TGCGCCAGCAGCGTTCTAGCGGGGGCCTACAATGAGCAGTTCTTC
CASSVLAGAYNEQFF
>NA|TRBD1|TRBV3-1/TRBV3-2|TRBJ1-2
TGTGCCAGCAGCCAAGTAATTAGTTTGGCTGGACAGGGGACTGGCTACACCTTC
CASSQVISLAGQGTGYTF
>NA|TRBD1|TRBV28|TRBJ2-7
TGTGCCTCCCAGCCTTTCGGACAGGGGGCCGAGCAGTACTTC
CASQPFGQGAEQYF
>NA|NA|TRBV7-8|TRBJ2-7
TGTGCCAGCAGCTTGGAAAGGGACATCTCCTACGAGCAGTACTTC
CASSLERDISYEQYF
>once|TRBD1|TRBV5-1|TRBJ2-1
TGCGCCAGCAGCCACGGACAGGGGGCACGCAATGAGCAGTTCTTC
CASSHGQGARNEQFF
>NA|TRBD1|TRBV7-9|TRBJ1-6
TGTGCCAGCAGCCCGCGACAGGGTAATTCACCCCTCCACTTT
CASSPRQGNSPLHF
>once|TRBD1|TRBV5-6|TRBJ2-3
TGTGCCAGCAGCCCAGGGACAGTAGGCACAGATACGCAGTATTTT
CASSPGTVGTDTQYF
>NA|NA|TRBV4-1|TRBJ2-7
TGCGCCAGCAGCCCGAGGGATCCCCCCTACGAGCAGTACTTC
CASSPRDPPYEQYF
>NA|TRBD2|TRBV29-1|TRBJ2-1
TGCAGCGTTGCTTCTCGGAGCGGGGGGGCTTCTAACGCCAATGAGCAGTTCTTC
CSVASRSGGASNANEQFF
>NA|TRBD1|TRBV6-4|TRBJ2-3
TGTGCCAGCAGTGACTCGGCAGGGGGCTCAGATACGCAGTATTTT
CASSDSAGGSDTQYF
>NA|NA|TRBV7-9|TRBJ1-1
TGTGCCAGCAGCTTCCAGGGAAGGACTGAAGCTTTCTTT
CASSFQGRTEAFF
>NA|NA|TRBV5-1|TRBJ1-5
TGCGCCAGCAGCTTGGGGGGGGGCAGCAATCAGCCCCAGCATTTT
CASSLGGGSNQPQHF
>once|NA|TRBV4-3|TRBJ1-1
TGCGCCAGCAGCCAAATCGACAGGAACACTGAAGCTTTCTTT
CASSQIDRNTEAFF
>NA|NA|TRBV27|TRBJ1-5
TGTGCCAGCAGTTTTCGCTCGGGTATGGGCAATCAGCCCCAGCATTTT
CASSFRSGMGNQPQHF
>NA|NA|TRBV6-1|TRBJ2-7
TGTGCCAGCAGTGAAGCCGGTCGAGGCTACGAGCAGTACTTC
CASSEAGRGYEQYF
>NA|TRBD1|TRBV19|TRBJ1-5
TGTGCCAGTAGTATTCGGACAGGCCGGGGACAGCCCCAGCATTTT
CASSIRTGRGQPQHF